These 20 T cell receptor beta chains share one sample of origin, sequenced in a study of blood T cell repertoires in COVID-19. Clones were sequenced by immunoSEQ multiplex PCR, and TCRdb holds only the in-frame ones, with some missing. The repertoire includes 150,000 or so clones, 85% to 90% of them detected once, and 13% sits in the top ten. Source material: peripheral blood. The receptors stem from a man aged 18 to 35 with COVID-19, enrolled during active disease.

The rearrangement links TRBV7-9 to TRBJ2-7, with D perhaps TRBD1 (5 bases). CDR3 size: 18 residues. V was clipped by 5 bases and J by 4 bases, with 27 bases between them. Germline CDR1 is SEHNR and CDR2 is FQNEAQ (reference sequence). CDR3 sequence (DNA): TGTGCCAGCAGCCCCGGAGCAACCAAGCAGGGCTCCCTATACGAGCAGTACTTC. Protein sequence: CASSPGATKQGSLYEQYF.

The V gene is TRBV7-2, the J gene TRBJ2-3; possibly TRBD2 for D (6 bases). The V gene's germline CDR1 is SGHTA and CDR2 FQGNSA. The CDR3 has 14 residues. The V end was cut by 5 bases, the J end by 3 bases, with 12 bases between. The CDR3 loop is CASSRGISTDTQYF. The CDR3 coding sequence is TGTGCCAGCAGCCGCGGGATTTCGACAGATACGCAGTATTTT.

The chain recombines TRBV30 with TRBJ2-3; TRBD1 might be the D (6 bases). In germline, CDR1 is GTSNPN, CDR2 SVGIG (reference sequence). This CDR3 has 14 amino acids. Between the trimmed V and J ends, which lost 2 bases and 3 bases, there was a span of 12 bases. The DNA for the CDR3 is TGTGCCTGGAGTTTGGACAGAAGGACAGATACGCAGTATTTT. Amino acids: CAWSLDRRTDTQYF.

The chain couples TRBV24-1 to TRBJ2-1, with 7 bases matching TRBD2. The junction had 2 bases not matched to a gene; V was cut back by 4 bases and J by 3 bases. Germline V gene sequence: CDR1 KGHDR, CDR2 SFDVKD. CDR3 length: 14 amino acids. The CDR3 nucleotides are TGTGCCACCAGTGAGGGGGGGAACTACAATGAGCAGTTCTTC. Residues: CATSEGGNYNEQFF.

The CDR3 region is CASSFVREDEQYF. CDR3 coding DNA: TGTGCCAGCAGCTTTGTGCGCGAGGACGAGCAGTACTTC. The V and J genes are TRBV7-8 and TRBJ2-7; D remains unclear. The CDR3 runs 13 residues. V dropped 3 bases and J dropped 5 bases, with 11 bases sitting between them. Germline values: CDR1 SGHVS, CDR2 FQNEAQ.

The genes are TRBV15 and TRBJ2-7; 7 bases map to TRBD2. Per germline, CDR1 LNHNV and CDR2 YYDKDF (reference sequence). Germline trimming cut 3 bases from V and 6 bases from J; bases unmatched to any gene: 11. This CDR3 has 15 amino acids. CDR3 nucleotides: TGTGCCACCAGCAGGGCCTCGGGGGGTAGCCGCGAGCAGTACTTC. Translation: CATSRASGGSREQYF.

The J gene is TRBJ1-2, the V gene TRBV5-4; 7 bases agree with TRBD1. The V gene end was trimmed by 4 bases and the J gene end by 6 bases; junction bases not matched to a gene: 9. Germline values: CDR1 SGHNT, CDR2 YYREEE (reference sequence). The length of the CDR3 is 14 residues. The DNA of the CDR3 is TGTGCCAGCAGCCGTGATGGGGACAGAAATGGCTACACCTTC. It translates to CASSRDGDRNGYTF.

This chain joins TRBV6-1 and TRBJ2-7; TRBD2 agrees at 10 bases. The CDR3 sequence is 15 residues long. With 2 bases clipped from V and 1 base from J, the junction kept 2 bases outside the gene matches. Germline CDR1 is MNHNS and CDR2 is SASEGT. The CDR3 bases are TGTGCCAGCAGTGAACAGGGACTAGCGTCCTACGAGCAGTACTTC. Translating it yields CASSEQGLASYEQYF.

The V call is TRBV7-2, the J call TRBJ1-1, with D hard to call. The V gene's germline CDR1 is SGHTA and CDR2 FQGNSA. With 1 base removed from V and 6 bases from J, the gap between germline ends came to 12 bases. The CDR3 is 14 amino acids. The CDR3, as DNA: TGTGCCAGCAGCTTAGTCAATACTAACGCTGAAGCTTTCTTT. Encoded protein: CASSLVNTNAEAFF.

The chain links TRBV2 to TRBJ1-5, with D unclear. Germline V gives CDR1 SNHLY, CDR2 FYNNEI. Between the trimmed V and J ends, which lost 4 bases and 3 bases, there was a span of 7 bases. The CDR3 is made up of 13 amino acids. The CDR3 reads CASSVQDNQPQHF. CDR3 nucleotides: TGTGCCAGCAGTGTACAAGACAATCAGCCCCAGCATTTT.

The chain has TRBV10-3 and TRBJ2-7, with a possible D match to TRBD2 (5 bases). The CDR3 is made up of 16 amino acids. CDR1 and CDR2 (germline): ENHRY, SYGVKD. The ends were cut back, 0 bases at V and 0 bases at J, with 12 bases in the middle. The CDR3 sequence: CAISESRDSFSYEQYF. CDR3 in DNA: TGTGCCATCAGTGAGTCGAGGGATTCCTTCTCCTACGAGCAGTACTTC.

The chain couples TRBV7-2 to TRBJ2-1; 8 positions match TRBD1. After removal of 3 bases from V and 3 bases from J, the junction contained 4 bases not matched to a gene. The CDR3 length is 15 residues. Germline-derived CDR1 and CDR2 are SGHTA and FQGNSA. The DNA of the CDR3 is TGTGCCAGCAGCTTTCGACAGGGGTTCTACAATGAGCAGTTCTTC. Protein: CASSFRQGFYNEQFF.

The V and J genes are TRBV30 and TRBJ1-2; D uncertain. V dropped 2 bases and J dropped 5 bases, with 9 bases sitting between them. CDR3 size: 12 residues. In germline, CDR1 is GTSNPN, CDR2 SVGIG (reference sequence). The CDR3 protein is CAWSKQKYGYTF. As DNA, the CDR3 is TGTGCCTGGAGTAAACAAAAATATGGCTACACCTTC.

The rearrangement links TRBV3-1 (or the pseudogene TRBV3-2) to TRBJ1-1, with TRBD1 as a possible D gene (6 bases). Germline lookup yields CDR1 LGHDT and CDR2 YNNKEL (reference sequence). This CDR3 region has 13 residues. V was cut by 4 bases and J by 4 bases, with 10 bases left in between. In DNA, the CDR3 is TGTGCCAGCAGCCTCCAGGGGATCACTGAAGCTTTCTTT. Translating gives CASSLQGITEAFF.

This rearrangement joins TRBV25-1 to TRBJ1-5, with TRBD1 matching 8 bases. From germline, CDR1 is MGHDK and CDR2 SYGVNS. The CDR3 is 14 residues long. Germline trimming cut 3 bases from V and 5 bases from J; bases unmatched to any gene: 3. As DNA, the CDR3 is TGTGCCAGCAGTGAGACAGGGGAGGATCAGCCCCAGCATTTT. Amino acids: CASSETGEDQPQHF. Together with reference TRBV25-1 and TRBJ1-5, the CDR3 gives the full variable domain: EADIYQTPRYLVIGTGKKITLECSQTMGHDKMYWYQQDPGMELHLIHYSYGVNSTEKGDLSSESTVSRIRTEHFPLTLESARPSHTSQYLCASSETGEDQPQHFGDGTRLSIL.

The DNA for the CDR3 is TGTGCCAGCAGCCAAGCGGTAGATCGGGCTAATGAAAAACTGTTTTTT. As protein: CASSQAVDRANEKLFF. The chain carries TRBV4-2 and TRBJ1-4; D is unresolved. V was cut by 1 base and J by 3 bases, with 12 bases left in between. The CDR3 has 16 amino acids. Germline CDR1 is LGHNA and CDR2 is YNFKEQ.

The rearrangement uses TRBV28 and TRBJ1-5; unclear D gene. CDR1 MDHEN and CDR2 SYDVKM come from the germline V gene. Trimming took 5 bases from V and 7 from J, leaving 9 bases between them. CDR3 size: 12 residues. In DNA form, the CDR3 reads TGTGCCAGCAGTCCCGGCGGCCAGCCCCAGCATTTT. Encoded protein: CASSPGGQPQHF. The entire variable domain, with the rest obtained from reference TRBV28 and TRBJ1-5, is as follows: DVKVTQSSRYLVKRTGEKVFLECVQDMDHENMFWYRQDPGLGLRLIYFSYDVKMKEKGDIPEGYSVSREKKERFSLILESASTNQTSMYLCASSPGGQPQHFGDGTRLSIL.

The chain has TRBV9 and TRBJ2-7; a possible D gene is TRBD1 (5 bases). This CDR3 region has 15 residues. The germline CDR1 and CDR2 sequences are SGDLS and YYNGEE. Between the trimmed V and J ends, which lost 3 bases and 3 bases, there was a span of 16 bases. CDR3 coding DNA: TGTGCCAGCAGCGCAGGGTGGGGCCTAAACTACGAGCAGTACTTC. This sequence encodes CASSAGWGLNYEQYF.

This chain uses TRBV28 with TRBJ1-2; D is unresolved. V was pared by 2 bases and J by 2 bases, with 9 bases between. Germline CDR1 MDHEN, CDR2 SYDVKM. CDR3 size: 14 residues. CDR3 sequence (DNA): TGTGCCAGCAGTTTAAATCCAGCGAACTATGGCTACACCTTC. Its translation is CASSLNPANYGYTF.

V usage is TRBV2 and J usage is TRBJ1-4, with unresolved D. The V end lost 1 base, the J end lost 0 bases, and 9 bases lay between the germline ends. Germline CDR1 reads SNHLY; CDR2 reads FYNNEI. The CDR3 is 16 amino acids. CDR3 nucleotide sequence: TGTGCCAGCAGTGAAGTAGATTCCGCAACTAATGAAAAACTGTTTTTT. This sequence encodes CASSEVDSATNEKLFF.